Listed below are T cell receptor beta chains from one sample, sequenced in a study of cytomegalovirus exposure and HLA in healthy donors. The data were produced by immunoSEQ multiplex PCR, yet TCRdb's version contains in-frame clones alone and is incomplete. Of about 130,000 clones detected, roughly 79% appear once; the ten largest clones hold 1.1% to 1.5%. The sequenced material came from PBMCs. The receptors were sampled from a woman between 40 and 55 years old in good health and CMV-seronegative. Each CDR3 is given with its conserved first and last residue. The D gene is left open where the match is weak. The size of a clone is reported for some rows only, either as once, few or many, or as a class for expanded clones.

-	TRBV28	-	TRBJ1-1	CASSAGGPEGNTEAFF	TGTGCCAGCTCGGCGGGGGGTCCGGAGGGGAACACTGAAGCTTTCTTT
once	TRBV6-6	TRBD2	TRBJ2-3	CASSYWTSGGKDTQYF	TGTGCCAGCAGTTACTGGACTAGCGGGGGGAAAGATACGCAGTATTTT
-	TRBV5-8	-	TRBJ1-6	CASSSSRAGNSPLHF	TGTGCCAGCAGCTCGTCGAGGGCCGGGAATTCACCCCTCCACTTT
few	TRBV14	TRBD1	TRBJ1-4	CASSQDLWGTGGLFF	TGTGCCAGCAGCCAAGACCTATGGGGAACAGGGGGTCTGTTTTTT
-	TRBV18	-	TRBJ1-5	CASSADSNSNQPQHF	TGTGCCAGCTCAGCAGACAGCAATAGCAATCAGCCCCAGCATTTT
-	TRBV5-8	TRBD1	TRBJ1-1	CASSKQGMNTEAFF	TGTGCCAGCAGTAAACAGGGGATGAACACTGAAGCTTTCTTT
-	TRBV18	-	TRBJ1-5	CASSPTLLINQPQHF	TGTGCCAGCTCACCCACCCTACTGATAAATCAGCCCCAGCATTTT
-	TRBV7-2	TRBD1	TRBJ1-2	CASSPGGTATNYGYTF	TGTGCCAGCAGCCCTGGAGGGACAGCTACTAACTATGGCTACACCTTC
-	TRBV7-9	TRBD1	TRBJ1-2	CASRSGTGGCGYTF	TGTGCCAGCAGATCCGGGACAGGGGGCTGTGGCTACACCTTC
once	TRBV18	TRBD1	TRBJ2-1	CASSPLGTGGPSSYNEQFF	TGTGCCAGCTCACCATTAGGGACAGGGGGCCCCTCTTCCTACAATGAGCAGTTCTTC
-	TRBV6-5	-	TRBJ1-2	CASSPLDRDHYGYTF	TGTGCCAGCAGTCCTCTTGACAGAGACCACTATGGCTACACCTTC
once	TRBV5-1	-	TRBJ2-7	CASSDTSISYEQYF	TGCGCCAGCAGCGACACCTCTATCTCCTACGAGCAGTACTTC
-	TRBV9	TRBD2	TRBJ2-5	CASSEGLAERETQYF	TGTGCCAGCAGCGAAGGACTAGCGGAAAGAGAGACCCAGTACTTC
once	TRBV5-1	-	TRBJ1-1	CASSTFAGYTEAFF	TGCGCCAGCAGCACCTTCGCGGGTTACACTGAAGCTTTCTTT
few	TRBV19	-	TRBJ1-5	CASSIQGGDQPQHF	TGTGCCAGTAGTATACAAGGGGGGGATCAGCCCCAGCATTTT
-	TRBV19	-	TRBJ2-2	CASSTLGGSTGELFF	TGTGCCAGTAGTACCCTAGGGGGTAGCACCGGGGAGCTGTTTTTT
-	TRBV4-1	-	TRBJ1-2	CASSQDTRANYGYTF	TGCGCCAGCAGCCAAGACACGAGAGCTAACTATGGCTACACCTTC
-	TRBV4-2	-	TRBJ1-2	CASSQDQHDRQSGYTF	TGTGCCAGCAGCCAAGACCAGCATGACAGGCAATCTGGCTACACCTTC
-	TRBV5-4	TRBD1	TRBJ1-2	CASSLVAGTGAFGYTF	TGTGCCAGCAGCTTGGTAGCCGGGACAGGGGCGTTCGGCTACACCTTC
-	TRBV28	TRBD1	TRBJ1-2	CASARTGGGGYTF	TGTGCCAGCGCTCGGACAGGGGGAGGTGGCTACACCTTC
few	TRBV9	TRBD2	TRBJ2-1	CASSVDGGASNEQFF	TGTGCCAGCAGCGTAGACGGGGGGGCAAGTAATGAGCAGTTCTTC
-	TRBV15	TRBD1	TRBJ1-5	CATSRDKGGQGIRQPQHF	TGTGCCACCAGCAGAGATAAGGGGGGACAGGGGATTCGACAGCCCCAGCATTTT
-	TRBV4-1	-	TRBJ1-3	CASSQKNAGALSGNTIYF	TGCGCCAGCAGCCAAAAAAACGCAGGGGCTCTCTCTGGAAACACCATATATTTT